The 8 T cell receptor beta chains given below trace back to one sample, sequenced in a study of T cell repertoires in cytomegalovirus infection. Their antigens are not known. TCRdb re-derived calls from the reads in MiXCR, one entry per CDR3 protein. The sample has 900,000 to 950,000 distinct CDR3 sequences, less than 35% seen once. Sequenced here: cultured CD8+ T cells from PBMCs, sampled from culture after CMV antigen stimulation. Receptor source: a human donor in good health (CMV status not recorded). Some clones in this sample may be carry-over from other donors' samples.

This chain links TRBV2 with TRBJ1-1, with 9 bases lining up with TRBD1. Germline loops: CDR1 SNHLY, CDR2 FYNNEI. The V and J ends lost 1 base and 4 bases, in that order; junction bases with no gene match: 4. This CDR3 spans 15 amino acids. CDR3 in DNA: TGTGCCAGCAGTGAAGAGGGACAGGGCCTCACTGAAGCTTTCTTT. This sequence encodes CASSEEGQGLTEAFF.

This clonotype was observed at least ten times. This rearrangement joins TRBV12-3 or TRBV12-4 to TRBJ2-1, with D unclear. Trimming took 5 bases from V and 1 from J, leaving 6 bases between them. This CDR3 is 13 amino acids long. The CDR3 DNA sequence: TGTGCCAGCAGTGGGTTGTCCTACAATGAGCAGTTCTTC. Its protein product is CASSGLSYNEQFF.

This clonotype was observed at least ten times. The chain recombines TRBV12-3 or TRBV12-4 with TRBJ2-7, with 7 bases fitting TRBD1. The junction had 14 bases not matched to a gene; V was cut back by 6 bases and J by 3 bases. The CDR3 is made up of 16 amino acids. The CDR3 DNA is TGTGCCAGCAGCCTCTCCCGGGACAGACTAAACTACGAGCAGTACTTC. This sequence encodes CASSLSRDRLNYEQYF.

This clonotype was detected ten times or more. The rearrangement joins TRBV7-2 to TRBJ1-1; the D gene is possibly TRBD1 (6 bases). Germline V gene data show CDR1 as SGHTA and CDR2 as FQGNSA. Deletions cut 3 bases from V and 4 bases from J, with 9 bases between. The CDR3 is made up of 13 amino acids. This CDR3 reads CASSFTGLTEAFF. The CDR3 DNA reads TGTGCCAGCAGCTTCACAGGGCTCACTGAAGCTTTCTTT.

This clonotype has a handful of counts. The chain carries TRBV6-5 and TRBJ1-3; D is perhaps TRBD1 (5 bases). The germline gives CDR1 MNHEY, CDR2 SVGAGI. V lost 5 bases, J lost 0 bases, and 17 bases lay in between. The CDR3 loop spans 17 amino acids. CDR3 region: CASSPDTFLDSGNTIYF. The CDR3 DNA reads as TGTGCCAGCAGTCCGGACACATTTTTGGACTCTGGAAACACCATATATTTT.

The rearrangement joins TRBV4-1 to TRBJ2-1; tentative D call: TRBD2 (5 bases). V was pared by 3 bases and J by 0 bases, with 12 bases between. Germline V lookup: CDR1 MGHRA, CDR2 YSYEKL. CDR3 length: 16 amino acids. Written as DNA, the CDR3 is TGCGCCAGCAGCCAGTCCTTGGGGAGCTCCTACAATGAGCAGTTCTTC. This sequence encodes CASSQSLGSSYNEQFF.

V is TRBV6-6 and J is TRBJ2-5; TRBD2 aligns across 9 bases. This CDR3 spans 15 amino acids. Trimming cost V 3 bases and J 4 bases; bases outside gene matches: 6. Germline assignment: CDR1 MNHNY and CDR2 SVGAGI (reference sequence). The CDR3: CASSYYAGGGETQYF. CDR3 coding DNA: TGTGCCAGCAGTTATTATGCGGGGGGGGGAGAGACCCAGTACTTC.

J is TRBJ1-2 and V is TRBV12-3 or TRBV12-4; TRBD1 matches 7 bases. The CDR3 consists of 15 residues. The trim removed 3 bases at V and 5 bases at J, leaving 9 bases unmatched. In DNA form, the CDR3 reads TGTGCCAGCAGTTTTTTCCCCACAGGGGAATATGGCTACACCTTC. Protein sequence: CASSFFPTGEYGYTF.